A selection of T cell receptor beta chains follows, all from one sample in a study of OX40 agonist ivuxolimab in advanced cancers. Clones were read by immunoSEQ multiplex PCR, and TCRdb kept only the in-frame ones, dropping some. The table records fewer than 40,000 clones, 60% to 85% of them present only once. Sequencing was performed on CD4+ or CD8+ T cells sorted from blood, taken in a trial of the OX40 agonist ivuxolimab. Source of these receptors: an adult with an advanced solid tumor such as melanoma, head and neck, liver or kidney cancer. Each CDR3 is given with its conserved first and last residue.

V gene: TRBV28; J gene: TRBJ2-4; CDR3 protein: CATSKNIQYF
V gene: TRBV7-2; J gene: TRBJ1-2; CDR3 protein: CASSVRDSYGYTF
V gene: TRBV28; J gene: TRBJ1-1; CDR3 protein: CASSSTLGQGLYTEAFF
V gene: TRBV18; J gene: NA; CDR3 protein: CASSLLGQGTIYEQYF
V gene: TRBV7-2; J gene: TRBJ1-2; CDR3 protein: CASSGRDRGYTF
V gene: TRBV18; J gene: TRBJ2-5; CDR3 protein: CASSPGSGRTPGNNEGYF
V gene: TRBV19; J gene: TRBJ2-1; CDR3 protein: CASSLLRSGVRNEQFF
V gene: TRBV6-1; J gene: TRBJ1-3; CDR3 protein: CASSGLAGNTIYF
V gene: TRBV7-9; J gene: TRBJ1-2; CDR3 protein: CASSPDGRYGYTF
V gene: TRBV6-1; J gene: TRBJ1-5; CDR3 protein: CASSEATGPSGQPQHF
V gene: TRBV28; J gene: TRBJ2-5; CDR3 protein: CASSLIQGGETQYF
V gene: TRBV7-2; J gene: TRBJ1-2; CDR3 protein: CASSLGQGATYGYTF
V gene: TRBV11-2; J gene: TRBJ2-5; CDR3 protein: CASSLVLDRVGTQYF
V gene: TRBV5-5; J gene: TRBJ2-7; CDR3 protein: CASSLSGQGGEYEQYF
V gene: TRBV7-8; J gene: TRBJ1-2; CDR3 protein: CASSLTPGTGPFNCYTF
V gene: TRBV30; J gene: TRBJ2-5; CDR3 protein: CAWSEGGSRETQYF
V gene: TRBV7-3; J gene: TRBJ1-1; CDR3 protein: CASSRQSGTEAFF